This is a list of T cell receptor beta chains from one sample in a study of T cell responses to AZD1222 COVID-19 vaccine. Repertoires were generated with immunoSEQ multiplex PCR, while TCRdb's copy carries only in-frame clones and drops some. The table lists some 140,000 clones, roughly 90% of them singletons. The source material was peripheral blood, sampled on day 0 of AZD1222 vaccination. Every receptor here comes from an adult in good health. Each CDR3 is given with its conserved first and last residue. A D gene is named only where the DNA matches it firmly. Where a row states a size, it is once, few, many or the class of an expanded clone; other rows omit it.

. | . | TRBJ2-7 | 16 | TRBV11-2 | TGTGCCAGCAGCTGGGGTGGTGGCAGGGGACGAGGGGAGCAGTACTTC | CASSWGGGRGRGEQYF
once | . | TRBJ2-7 | 13 | TRBV30 | TGTGCCTGGGAGGGAGACAGTTCCTACGAGCAGTACTTC | CAWEGDSSYEQYF
. | . | TRBJ2-7 | 13 | TRBV5-8 | TGTGCCAGCAGCTTGGACCCGAATTACGAGCAGTACTTC | CASSLDPNYEQYF
. | TRBD1 | TRBJ2-2 | 18 | TRBV2 | TGTGCCAGCTCGGCCAACCTGCGGACAGGACACAACACCGGGGAGCTGTTTTTT | CASSANLRTGHNTGELFF
. | TRBD1 | TRBJ1-2 | 17 | TRBV4-2 | TGTGCCAGCAGCCAAGAATGGGACAGTGGGGTTAACTATGGCTACACCTTC | CASSQEWDSGVNYGYTF
. | . | TRBJ1-3 | 13 | TRBV19 | TGTGCCAGTAGTGCGATCTCTGGAAACACCATATATTTT | CASSAISGNTIYF
. | . | TRBJ1-1 | 13 | TRBV29-1 | TGCAGCGTCTCAGGGGTAGTCGACACTGAAGCTTTCTTT | CSVSGVVDTEAFF
. | . | TRBJ1-5 | 12 | TRBV6-2/TRBV6-3 | TGTGCCAGCGGCCTACTGCCTCAGCCCCAGCATTTT | CASGLLPQPQHF
. | . | TRBJ2-3 | 14 | TRBV6-5 | TGTGCCAGCATCGGCAGGGGATACACAGATACGCAGTATTTT | CASIGRGYTDTQYF
. | TRBD2 | TRBJ2-1 | 18 | TRBV28 | TGTGCCAGCAGTTTTTCGCTAGCGGGACTTGAGGTTTACAATGAGCAGTTCTTC | CASSFSLAGLEVYNEQFF
. | TRBD1 | TRBJ1-1 | 14 | TRBV3-1/TRBV3-2 | TGTGCCAGCAGCCAAGATGGTGGCAGGGGGAGTCTGAGCTTT | CASSQDGGRGSLSF
. | TRBD2 | TRBJ2-7 | 18 | TRBV27 | TGTGCCAGCAGAATAGCGGGAGATCCCCGATTAACCGTCTACGAGCAGTACTTC | CASRIAGDPRLTVYEQYF
. | . | TRBJ2-1 | 16 | TRBV6-5 | TGTGCCAGCAGTTACTACCAGGACATTAGGGGAAATGAGCAGTTCTTC | CASSYYQDIRGNEQFF
. | . | TRBJ1-5 | 15 | TRBV2 | TGTGCCAGCAGTCGGGACATTGAGGGGGGTCAGCCCCAGCATTTT | CASSRDIEGGQPQHF